These 7 T cell receptor beta chains originate from one sample sequenced in a study. Each CDR3 protein gets one entry after TCRdb re-called the RT-PCR reads with MiXCR. The data hold about 700,000 distinct CDR3 sequences, with 11% to 15% observed a single time. Input material: memory CD4+ T cells from blood. The receptors stem from a female donor in good health, serving as a healthy control.

This clonotype was counted ten times or more. The chain couples TRBV7-8 to TRBJ1-1, with 7 nucleotides matching TRBD1. J gave up 3 bases and V 0 bases, and 1 base lay outside the gene matches. The CDR3 covers 14 residues. Germline values: CDR1 SGHVS, CDR2 FQNEAQ. CDR3 sequence reads: CASSLAGQYTEAFF. CDR3 bases: TGTGCCAGCAGCTTAGCGGGACAGTACACTGAAGCTTTCTTT.

This clonotype was counted at least ten times. The chain combines TRBV5-5 with TRBJ2-6; TRBD2 agrees at 7 bases. The CDR3 spans 18 residues. Looked up from germline, CDR1 is SGHKS and CDR2 is YYEKEE (reference sequence). Germline trimming cut 4 bases from V and 3 bases from J; bases unmatched to any gene: 13. The CDR3 nucleotides are TGTGCCAGCAGCCCCATAGTCGGGGAGGGCCTTGGGGCCAACGTCCTGACTTTC. This codes for CASSPIVGEGLGANVLTF.

In this sample, this clonotype turned up a few times. The chain is built from TRBV10-1 and TRBJ2-7, with no clear D. CDR3 length: 12 amino acids. V was shortened by 2 bases and J by 3 bases, with 5 bases between the two germline ends. CDR1 and CDR2 from the germline V gene are WNHNN and SYGVQD (reference sequence). The CDR3 reads CASSELNYEQYF. The CDR3 nucleotides read TGCGCCAGCAGTGAGCTCAACTACGAGCAGTACTTC.

This clonotype has just a few counts. The chain recombines TRBV3-1 with TRBJ2-4, with D possibly matching TRBD1 (5 bases). Trimming took off 3 bases at V and 4 bases at J, with 16 bases between the two ends. Germline V gene sequence: CDR1 LGHDT, CDR2 YNNKEL (reference sequence). This CDR3 comprises 16 residues. DNA of the CDR3: TGTGCCAGCAGCCAGGGTCAGGGTGGAGCGAAAAACATTCAGTACTTC. As protein: CASSQGQGGAKNIQYF.

In this sample, this clonotype turned up many times. This CDR3 reads CASSLSHADTQYF. As DNA, the CDR3 is TGTGCCAGCAGCTTATCTCACGCAGATACGCAGTATTTT. This chain uses TRBV7-2 with TRBJ2-3; D ambiguous. Germline lookup yields CDR1 SGHTA and CDR2 FQGNSA. V was trimmed by 2 bases and J by 4 bases, leaving 7 bases between them. The CDR3 is 13 residues long.

Note on this clonotype: A read error is possible here, since a much larger clone lies one base away. The CDR3 here is CASSRGQSYGYTF. DNA of the CDR3: TGTGCCAGCAGCCGCGGACAGAGCTATGGCTACACCTTC. V is TRBV7-3 and J is TRBJ1-2; tentative D call: TRBD1 (6 bases). This CDR3 contains 13 residues. CDR1 and CDR2 from the germline V gene are SGHTA and FQGTGA. V shed 5 bases and J shed 4 bases, with 11 bases lying between them.

This clonotype showed up just a few times. The V call is TRBV6-2 or TRBV6-3, the J call TRBJ1-2; 7 bases are a match to TRBD1. The germline V gene has CDR1 MNHEY and CDR2 SVGEGT. CDR3 length: 13 amino acids. V lost 0 bases to trimming and J lost 13 bases; unmatched junction nucleotides: 8. CDR3 residues: CASSYSAGGSSTF. In DNA form, the CDR3 reads TGTGCCAGCAGTTACTCGGCAGGGGGATCAAGCACCTTC.